This TCR beta chain comes out of a study of T-cell memory formation after mild COVID-19. This clonotype was seen only a few times. It was 5'RACE with constant-segment primers that produced the TCR alpha and TCR beta cDNA libraries, which carried sample barcodes and UMIs. Using its own MiXCR run on the 5' RACE reads, TCRdb lists one record per CDR3 protein. The table records 530,000 or so distinct CDR3 sequences, approximately 15% of them present only once. Germline values: CDR1 SGHVS, CDR2 FQNEAQ. V was pared by 0 bases and J by 7 bases, with 9 bases between. The CDR3 length is 13 residues. The sample taken for sequencing was PBMCs or a T cell subset sorted from them (not recorded which). The TCR comes from an adult woman who had mild COVID-19 (a few samples of this study predate the infection). Cell type and time point are not known. J is TRBJ1-2 and V is TRBV7-8, with D perhaps matching TRBD1 (5 bases). The CDR3 sequence is CASSLAWQGGYTF. In DNA form, the CDR3 reads TGTGCCAGCAGCTTAGCTTGGCAGGGTGGCTACACCTTC.